This record covers a single T cell receptor beta chain. No antigen is known for it. This sample is drawn from a study of blood T cells in healthy people across ages. Study-wide findings and caveats: Long-lived donors had more naive CD4+ cells and higher diversity than aged donors. Diversity estimates from one million T cells were considered underestimates. PBMCs were not sorted, which prevented a conclusive comparison of naive versus antigen-experienced cells.

Each donor had 7.5 to 10 milliliters of peripheral blood drawn. The germline V gene encodes CDR1 MNHNS and CDR2 SASEGT. The length of the CDR3 is 17 residues. Trimming removed 0 bases at V and 3 bases at J, with 12 bases between. Primers used in a second PCR of roughly 6 to 11 cycles were a sample-barcoded 5' primer and a J-beta primer mix. TCRdb re-called the 5' RACE reads with MiXCR, one entry per CDR3 protein. The table records about 1.6 million distinct CDR3 sequences, approximately 32% of them present only once. The specimen was blood. The rearrangement links TRBV6-1 to TRBJ2-6; D unclear. The receptor comes from a woman aged 25 to 45 in good health. In nucleotides, the CDR3 is TGTGCCAGCAGTGAAGCAGAGGTCCAAATTGGGGCCAACGTCCTGACTTTC. Translation gives CASSEAEVQIGANVLTF.